The entry below gives a single TCR beta chain sequence along with its context. What this receptor recognizes is not known. No per-base quality is available; no much larger clone lies one base away. The cohort comprised fewer than 700 healthy bone marrow donors. At the time of sampling, all cohort members were nominally healthy, though unrecorded immune exposures were likely present. The donor was CMV seronegative and was included in the group of a few hundred seronegative cohort members. Each donor provided a peripheral blood sample, and peripheral blood mononuclear cells were used for TCR beta sequencing. Genomic DNA was extracted from the blood cell samples with the Qiagen DNeasy Blood Extraction Kit. This entry comes from a study of cytomegalovirus exposure and HLA in healthy donors listed by TCRdb under 2017. About the investigation overall: In an earlier analysis of under 600 of the donors, less than 350 Gb of sequence data and 90 million to 120 million unique TCR beta sequences from about 179 million T cells were reported. About 320 gigabases of sequencing data and 70 million to 100 million unique TCR sequences were included in an early release covering 550 to 800 HLA-typed donors. Of the roughly 410 genotyped donors, less than 90% were placed in the genetic ancestry cluster associated with self-reported Caucasian donors. The aim of the study was to test whether cataloging public T cell receptors could identify signatures of past pathogen exposure. Using immunosequencing, the study profiled T cell repertoires from fewer than 850 subjects and related those repertoires to cytomegalovirus serostatus. Besides the first cohort of around 700 subjects, a separate validation cohort made up of roughly 120 different subjects was used. The study combined high-throughput TCR immunosequencing, statistical association of individual TCRs with disease status, and machine learning to predict cytomegalovirus infection status. A later analysis re-analyzed previously published TCR beta repertoires from about 730 donors and added high-resolution HLA genotyping to study TCR occurrence patterns. The later analysis used no new phenotypic data to find candidate immune exposures, relying instead on TCR beta sequences and their occurrence across donors. An earlier analysis of 587 of the donors used high-throughput TCR beta sequencing to judge whether each TCR beta V gene segment behaved as functional or pseudogenic. Alongside the repertoire data, information on donor age, sex, ethnicity and CMV serostatus was compiled. Genome-wide SNP genotypes for about 60% of the roughly 670 donors were used in a later genetic analysis, which treated that subset as a discovery cohort. All discovery cohort repertoires had been generated using a single sequencing platform. HLA typing included class I and class II loci at four-digit resolution. The number of donors typed differed by locus, with about 629-640 for A, B, C, DRB1 and DQB1, roughly 520 for DQA1, 600 to 610 for DPA1, and over 400 for DPB1. About five DR-DQ haplotypes were handled as single units for association and clustering, since linkage in the cohort was strong. Among almost 400 genotyped donors of the cohort, an average of around 240,000 unique TCR beta nucleotide sequences were sequenced per donor, roughly a sixth of them non-productive.

The full study reports these points: A further reported finding was that TCR beta sequences accurately predicted the HLA-A and HLA-B alleles for most subjects in the first cohort. The classifier was reported to diagnose cytomegalovirus status with high specificity and sensitivity in both the original and validation cohorts. According to a later analysis, most CMV-associated TCR beta chains appeared to be HLA-restricted, and the HLA associations seemed to be driven largely by CMV exposure. Some IMGT-functional V segments, including TRBV6-2 and TRBV6-3, could not be distinguished by the 87-base-pair reads and were therefore excluded. Correlated functional status among segregating V segments might reflect linkage disequilibrium, but an unknown experimental factor could not be ruled out. Because HLA typing was missing for some donors at each locus, association tests included only the typed subset. While some public TCRs were present in many individuals, most TCR sequences turned up only very rarely across donors. According to a later analysis, TCR association rates differed among HLA loci, with DRB1 alleles showing the most associated TCRs and HLA-C alleles showing the fewest. An association between a missense DCLRE1C variant and V-gene and J-gene trimming of TCR beta chains was found in a later genetic analysis and replicated in an independent cohort. The presence/absence analyses assumed that sequencing depth was roughly uniform across donors, and that assumption may not be true. Several of the top co-occurrence clusters appeared to be linked to parvovirus B19, influenza, CMV and Epstein-Barr virus, according to a later analysis. Only TCR beta chains were sequenced in this cohort, and the absence of alpha or paired-chain data limited detectable features. In a later analysis, 16,951 TCR beta sequences were associated with specific HLA alleles at a false discovery rate of 0.05. The sequencing pipeline was judged likely to have produced a cluster of highly shared sequence variants as a technical artifact. The study listed around 160 TCR beta chains as associated with cytomegalovirus. Compared with equally common non-associated chains, HLA-associated TCR beta chains in a later analysis were more clonally expanded and had lower generation probabilities. According to the authors, the approach could potentially be generalized to other disease states and immunological phenotypes. A few of the identified cytomegalovirus-associated TCR beta chains were confirmed in vitro to be specific for cytomegalovirus antigens. A later genetic analysis reported fewer N-insertions in productive TCRs among donors in an Asian-associated ancestry cluster than the approximately 700-donor mean. Broadly in line with IMGT annotations, most TCR beta V segments showed up in productive rearrangements about 87% or about 30% of the time in an earlier analysis of a few hundred of the donors. CMV serostatus was the only immune exposure information available for the cohort. When HLA alleles, especially DR and DQ, strongly co-occurred, TCR associations were difficult to assign to individual alleles. Because counts were too low, some 17 rarely observed V segments, including chromosome 9 orphons, were left out of the earlier analysis of 587 of the donors.

Per the germline V gene, SNHLY is the CDR1 and FYNNEI is the CDR2. Including cysteine and phenylalanine, the CDR3 has 13 amino acids. CDR3 DNA is the only sequence kept; it has 39 bases, read in frame from the first base. V loses 8 bases at its end and J loses 3 bases; junction bases beyond the gene matches: 3. Library construction relied on the immunoSEQ multiplex PCR assay. A mixture of 60 forward primers for TCR Vbeta segments and 13 reverse primers for TCR Jbeta segments was used in the multiplex PCR. The CDR3 region of rearranged TCR beta genes was amplified from genomic DNA by a multiplex PCR assay. Amplified TCR beta libraries were sequenced as 87-base-pair reads on the Illumina HiSeq System. As for the authors' bioinformatics: A later analysis tallied around 82 million unique TCR beta chains across the 600 to 700 repertoires, and 10 million to 11 million of those chains were shared by two or more donors. To remove PCR and sequencing errors, raw reads were error-corrected and collapsed into unique sequences using a nearest-neighbor algorithm that merged closely related sequences. To assign V, D and J gene segments, CDR3 sequences were aligned to IMGT reference sequences. For a sequence to be retained, a match of at least six nucleotides was required to both a V gene segment and a J gene segment. Rearrangements were called productive when the CDR3 lacked stop codons and stayed in frame with V and J; all others were non-productive. CDR3 was defined by IMGT convention, running from the second conserved V-encoded cysteine to the conserved J-encoded phenylalanine. Sequences without an unambiguous match to a single V gene segment were excluded from the earlier analysis of several hundred of the donors. An earlier analysis of 587 of the donors called V segments functional above 56.7% productive rearrangements and segregating when the between-donor standard deviation exceeded 5%. A statistical classification framework was developed to diagnose cytomegalovirus status using the catalog of TCR beta chain sequences. In a later analysis, V and J genes were assigned by comparing TCR nucleotide sequences against IMGT/GENE-DB human TR gene sequences. Using the TCRdist pipeline, a later analysis assigned CDR3 sequences along with most-parsimonious VDJ recombination scenarios. In a later analysis, each TCR beta chain was defined by its CDR3 amino acid sequence together with its V-gene family, and reads lacking a unique V-gene family were excluded. A later analysis removed several hundred highly shared, low-generation-probability nucleotide sequences to deal with suspected cross-contamination and a sequencing artifact. A later analysis calculated a clonal expansion index for each public chain from normalized within-repertoire ranks of inferred template counts. A later analysis computed generation probabilities with a VDJ recombination model fitted to out-of-frame rearrangements, and checked the results against IGoR. A later analysis scored TCR-TCR, TCR-HLA and TCR-CMV co-occurrence with hypergeometric tests, applying a repertoire-size bias correction to TCR pairs. False discovery rates were estimated in a later analysis by permuting HLA or CMV assignments 20 times. A later analysis grouped co-occurring TCRs with DBSCAN, adding TCRdist sequence similarity when clustering within HLA-allele-positive subsets. Repertoires with fewer than 30,000 or more than 120,000 public chains, plus five repertoires with anomalous nucleotide sharing, were excluded from co-occurrence clustering. TCRdb's version of the immuneACCESS table is confined to in-frame rearrangements and falls short of the full clone set. An unresolved V gene accounts for under half of the shortfall where checked; the remainder is of unknown origin. The DNA was the basis for D and trimming; V, J and clone size are from that table. Across this sample there are 120,000 to 150,000 clones, with roughly 79% seen only once. The top ten constitute about 1.8% of the sample.

The V and J segments used are TRBV2 and TRBJ2-7; 11 of the junction bases match TRBD2. The sequenced sample consisted of PBMCs. This sequence originates from a woman in her twenties or thirties in good health and CMV-seronegative. CDR3 sequence: CASVAGGYYEQYF. The DNA sequence follows: TGTGCCAGCGTAGCGGGGGGGTACTACGAGCAGTACTTC.